These 30 T cell receptor beta chains originate from one sample sequenced in a study of preoperative IRX-2 immunotherapy in early breast cancer. Treatment indicated: preoperative locoregional IRX-2 cytokine immunotherapy. Sequencing was performed with immunoSEQ multiplex PCR; in TCRdb, only in-frame clones are kept and a portion is missing. The sample carries tens of thousands of clones, roughly 86% recorded once. The sequencing used tumor tissue, collected after IRX-2 immunotherapy. These receptors were taken from a human donor with breast cancer.

This chain uses TRBV7-1 with TRBJ2-2; 7 nucleotides match TRBD2. TRBV7-1 is classed as an ORF, of uncertain function. V gave up 8 bases and J gave up 1 base; unmatched junction bases: 7. The CDR3 consists of 15 residues. Written as DNA, the CDR3 is TGTGCCAGCCGTGGCGCGGGGGTGAACACCGGGGAGCTGTTTTTT. Its translation: CASRGAGVNTGELFF.

The chain combines TRBV6-7 with TRBJ1-1; 7 bases are shared with TRBD1. TRBV6-7 is filed as an ORF, its function uncertain. With 6 bases clipped from V and 7 bases from J, the junction kept 8 bases outside the gene matches. CDR3 size: 13 residues. CDR3 loop: CASSSRTGREAFF. CDR3 sequence (DNA): TGTGCCAGCAGCTCTCGGACAGGTCGTGAAGCTTTCTTT.

The chain has TRBV19 and TRBJ1-1; perhaps TRBD1 as D (5 bases). The CDR3 is 11 residues long. Deletions cut 10 bases from V and 7 bases from J, with 13 bases between. CDR1 and CDR2 from the germline V gene are LNHDA and SQIVND (reference sequence). The DNA of the CDR3 is TGTGCCACCAGACAGTCGAATGAAGCTTTCTTT. Its protein product is CATRQSNEAFF. Full variable domain (missing parts from reference TRBV19 and TRBJ1-1): DGGITQSPKYLFRKEGQNVTLSCEQNLNHDAMYWYRQDPGQGLRLIYYSQIVNDFQKGDIAEGYSVSREKKESFPLTVTSAQKNPTAFYLCATRQSNEAFFGQGTRLTVV.

This rearrangement joins TRBV14 to TRBJ2-7; D might be TRBD1 (5 bases). The CDR3 spans 12 residues. Per germline, CDR1 SGHDN and CDR2 FVKESK. The DNA for the CDR3 is TGTGCCAGCAGCCAAGGGGGCTACGAGCAATACGTC. Its translation is CASSQGGYEQYV.

This clone was recorded once. This rearrangement joins TRBV4-1 to TRBJ1-1, with TRBD1 matching 7 bases. V lost 2 bases to trimming and J lost 0 bases; unmatched junction nucleotides: 3. This CDR3 has 15 amino acids. Germline CDR1 reads MGHRA; CDR2 reads YSYEKL. CDR3 protein: CASSQLTGMNTEAFF. The CDR3 DNA reads TGCGCCAGCAGCCAACTGACAGGGATGAACACTGAAGCTTTCTTT.

This chain connects TRBV28 to TRBJ2-5, with D perhaps TRBD2 (5 bases). The CDR3 is made up of 16 amino acids. CDR1 is MDHEN, CDR2 SYDVKM, per germline. V lost 5 bases, J lost 5 bases, and 21 bases lay in between. The CDR3, as DNA: TGTGCCAGCAGTCTACCGTTTGGGAGTCTCGAGGAGACCCAGTACTTC. Its protein is CASSLPFGSLEETQYF.

This sequence joins TRBV7-5 and TRBJ2-7; whether TRBD1, the table's D call, matches the DNA was not checked. TRBV7-5 counts as a pseudogene. CDR3 length: 15 amino acids. CDR3 DNA: TGTGCCAGCAGCTTAGGGCAGGGGAATCACCACGAGCAGTACGTC. This translates into CASSLGQGNHHEQYV.

This clone was picked up one time. The chain uses TRBV23-1 and TRBJ1-6; perhaps TRBD1 as D (5 bases). TRBV23-1 is recorded as an ORF, its role being uncertain. Trimming removed 2 bases at V and 10 bases at J, with 9 bases between. The CDR3 is 13 residues long. The CDR3 nucleotides are TGCGCCAGCAGTCAACACGGGGCCTCACCCCTCCACTTT. This sequence encodes CASSQHGASPLHF.

The rearrangement joins TRBV1 to TRBJ2-2; the D call of TRBD2 is as the table states it, not checked on the DNA. TRBV1 is recorded as a pseudogene. The CDR3 runs 15 residues. CDR3 sequence: CASSPRDYNTGELFF. As DNA, the CDR3 is TGCGCCAGCAGCCCCCGGGACTATAACACCGGGGAGCTGTTTTTT.

The rearrangement joins TRBV11-3 to TRBJ1-1; 12 bases line up with TRBD1. Germline CDR1 is SGHNT and CDR2 is YENEEA. The length of the CDR3 is 17 residues. Trimming removed 4 bases from V and 0 bases from J; junction bases left unmatched: 6. The CDR3 bases are TGTGCCAGCAGCTCTGGGACAGGGGGCTTTTTGAACACTGAAGCTTTCTTT. This codes for CASSSGTGGFLNTEAFF. Combining the CDR3 with reference TRBV11-3 and TRBJ1-1 gives the whole variable domain EAGVVQSPRYKIIEKKQPVAFWCNPISGHNTLYWYLQNLGQGPELLIRYENEEAVDDSQLPKDRFSAERLKGVDSTLKIQPAELGDSAVYLCASSSGTGGFLNTEAFFGQGTRLTVV.

This clone appeared once. The chain carries TRBV4-1 and TRBJ2-1, with TRBD2 matching over 9 bases. Germline V gene sequence: CDR1 MGHRA, CDR2 YSYEKL. Unmatched junction bases numbered 9, after V lost 1 base and J lost 8 bases. The CDR3 has 16 residues. The chain's CDR3 is CASSQATSGWRDEQFF. The CDR3 DNA reads as TGCGCCAGCAGCCAAGCCACTAGCGGGTGGCGGGATGAGCAGTTCTTC.

The chain recombines TRBV6-8 with TRBJ2-7, with 8 bases fitting TRBD2. The CDR3 is 17 amino acids. V lost 4 bases to trimming and J lost 2 bases; unmatched junction nucleotides: 13. In germline, CDR1 is MNHGY, CDR2 SAAAGT. CDR3 sequence reads: CASSSLAGGGSTYEQYV. Written as DNA, the CDR3 is TGTGCCAGCAGTTCTCTAGCGGGCGGCGGATCGACCTACGAGCAGTACGTC.

The chain combines TRBV5-1 with TRBJ2-1, with a possible D match to TRBD2 (6 bases). The CDR3 consists of 15 residues. The V and J ends lost 0 bases and 2 bases respectively, with 9 bases between them. Germline CDR1 SGHRS, CDR2 YFSETQ. CDR3 nucleotides: TGCGCCAGCAGCTTGGCCGGGGAGGCCTACAATGAGCAGTTCTTC. Translated, it gives CASSLAGEAYNEQFF.

The chain joins TRBV12-5 to TRBJ2-1; D might be TRBD2 (8 bases). CDR1 is LGHNT, CDR2 FRNRAP, per germline. CDR3 size: 14 residues. The CDR3 DNA reads as TGTGCCAGTAGGGGGACAGCGGGAGTGAGTGAGCAGTTCTTC. Encoded protein: CASRGTAGVSEQFF.

The chain couples TRBV6-8 to TRBJ2-2; tentative D call: TRBD1 (5 bases). CDR1 MNHGY and CDR2 SAAAGT come from the germline V gene. V lost 6 bases and J lost 1, with 9 bases in between. CDR3 length equals 14 residues. The CDR3: CASSGQGNTGELFF. CDR3 nucleotides: TGTGCCAGCAGCGGGCAGGGGAACACCGGGGAGCTGTTTTTT.

The chain is built from TRBV18 and TRBJ1-1; D might be TRBD1 (5 bases). V was pared by 3 bases and J by 0 bases, with 14 bases between. Germline assignment: CDR1 KGHSH and CDR2 LQKENI. There are 16 residues in the CDR3. The CDR3 DNA follows: TGTGCCAGCTCACCCTTCTCGGGACGGCTGAACACTGAAGCTTTCTTT. It yields the protein CASSPFSGRLNTEAFF.

The V and J genes are TRBV25-1 and TRBJ2-5; no clear D. The CDR3 spans 15 residues. The V end lost 2 bases, the J end lost 0 bases, and 10 bases lay between the germline ends. From germline, CDR1 is MGHDK and CDR2 SYGVNS. In DNA form, the CDR3 reads TGTGCCAGCAGTGAAACGTTCCTGGACCAAGAGACCCAGTACTTC. Protein: CASSETFLDQETQYF.

The CDR3 protein is CASSRDSTDTQYF. The CDR3, as DNA: TGTGCCAGCAGCCGTGACAGCACAGATACGCAGTATTTT. This chain joins TRBV28 and TRBJ2-3; D is ambiguous. The CDR3 has 13 amino acids. Germline CDR1 MDHEN, CDR2 SYDVKM. Trimming cost V 6 bases and J 0 bases, with 7 bases left between them. Together with reference TRBV28 and TRBJ2-3, the CDR3 gives the full variable domain: DVKVTQSSRYLVKRTGEKVFLECVQDMDHENMFWYRQDPGLGLRLIYFSYDVKMKEKGDIPEGYSVSREKKERFSLILESASTNQTSMYLCASSRDSTDTQYFGPGTRLTVL.

The chain employs TRBV14 and TRBJ2-1, with 16 bases that match TRBD2. This CDR3 comprises 19 residues. After removal of 2 bases from V and 4 bases from J, the junction contained 8 bases not matched to a gene. From germline, CDR1 is SGHDN and CDR2 FVKESK. CDR3 residues: CASSQPGTSGRAGYNEQFF. The CDR3 DNA follows: TGTGCCAGCAGCCAACCTGGGACTAGCGGGAGGGCAGGTTACAATGAGCAGTTCTTC.

Details on this clone: At one end, the junction sequence differs from germline, possibly due to a read error. This sequence joins TRBV6-8 and TRBJ2-2; D possibly corresponds to TRBD2 (6 bases). CDR3 length equals 14 residues. CDR1 and CDR2 (germline): MNHGY, SAAAGT. CDR3: CAISVGGNTGELFF. The CDR3 DNA reads TGTGCCATCAGTGTCGGGGGAAACACCGGGGAGCTGTTTTTT.

The chain has TRBV14 and TRBJ1-1, with TRBD1 matching over 9 bases. Per the germline V gene, CDR1 is SGHDN and CDR2 is FVKESK. This CDR3 has 15 residues. Unmatched junction bases numbered 9, after V lost 6 bases and J lost 4 bases. The DNA of the CDR3 is TGTGCCAGCAGAGAACAGGGGGCGAGTGGCACTGAAGCTTTCTTT. As protein: CASREQGASGTEAFF.

The chain links TRBV7-4 to TRBJ2-3; D perhaps matches TRBD1 (5 bases). CDR1 SGHVT and CDR2 SQSDAQ come from the germline V gene. Deletions cut 1 base from V and 4 bases from J, with 6 bases between. This CDR3 has 13 residues. CDR3 amino acids: CASSLGRADTQYF. The DNA for the CDR3 is TGTGCCAGCAGCTTAGGCAGGGCAGATACGCAGTATTTT.

This chain connects TRBV11-3 to TRBJ1-1, with a weak D call TRBD1 (6 bases). Looked up from germline, CDR1 is SGHNT and CDR2 is YENEEA. Trimming stripped 0 bases from V and 0 bases from J, with 14 bases between. The CDR3 totals 17 residues. The CDR3 DNA reads as TGTGCCAGCAGCTTAGACCAGGGGAGGAGGGTGAACACTGAAGCTTTCTTT. Translating it yields CASSLDQGRRVNTEAFF.

The chain joins TRBV18 to TRBJ2-1; D remains ambiguous. CDR1 and CDR2 (germline): KGHSH, LQKENI. The length of the CDR3 is 12 residues. The V and J ends lost 3 bases and 5 bases respectively, with 5 bases between them. CDR3 residues: CASSPMDNEQFF. The CDR3 coding sequence is TGTGCCAGCTCACCGATGGACAATGAGCAGTTCTTC. Combining the CDR3 with reference TRBV18 and TRBJ2-1 gives the whole variable domain NAGVMQNPRHLVRRRGQEARLRCSPMKGHSHVYWYRQLPEEGLKFMVYLQKENIIDESGMPKERFSAEFPKEGPSILRIQQVVRGDSAAYFCASSPMDNEQFFGPGTRLTVL.

This chain connects TRBV11-3 to TRBJ1-5; D is unclear. V was cut by 5 bases and J by 1 base, with 9 bases left in between. This CDR3 has 14 residues. Germline assignment: CDR1 SGHNT and CDR2 YENEEA. DNA for the CDR3: TGTGCCAGCAGCCCAGGACGGAGCAATCAGCCCCAGCATTTT. Amino acids: CASSPGRSNQPQHF.

The chain combines TRBV6-8 with TRBJ1-3, with 7 bases aligning to TRBD1. The trim removed 5 bases at V and 0 bases at J, leaving 13 bases unmatched. Germline V gene data show CDR1 as MNHGY and CDR2 as SAAAGT. This CDR3 is 18 amino acids long. In DNA form, the CDR3 reads TGTGCCAGCAGTAAACCCGGGACAGTAACATTCTCTGGAAACACCATATATTTT. Amino acids: CASSKPGTVTFSGNTIYF.

The V gene is TRBV6-8, the J gene TRBJ2-2, with 7 bases aligning to TRBD1. The CDR3 length is 13 residues. Trimming at V came to 5 bases and at J to 3 bases, leaving 0 bases not matched to a gene. Looked up from germline, CDR1 is MNHGY and CDR2 is SAAAGT. The DNA of the CDR3 is TGTGCCAGCAGTGACAGGGACACCGGGGAGCTGTTTTTT. It yields the protein CASSDRDTGELFF.

This chain connects TRBV11-3 to TRBJ2-2; TRBD1 matches at 7 bases. This CDR3 comprises 16 residues. Looked up from germline, CDR1 is SGHNT and CDR2 is YENEEA. V shed 3 bases and J 4 bases; nucleotides not matched to a gene: 8. CDR3 protein: CASSLLGRGITGELFF. The CDR3, as DNA: TGTGCCAGCAGCTTGTTGGGCAGGGGGATCACCGGGGAGCTGTTTTTT.

The sample holds one count of this clone. The CDR3 reads CAWSGQSNEKLFF. The DNA of the CDR3 is TGTGCCTGGAGTGGACAGTCTAATGAAAAACTGTTTTTT. The rearrangement links TRBV30 to TRBJ1-4, with D possibly matching TRBD1 (5 bases). Germline V CDR1 and CDR2: GTSNPN, SVGIG (reference sequence). The CDR3 totals 13 residues. Between the trimmed V and J ends, which lost 1 base and 3 bases, there was a span of 6 bases. The full variable domain, rest sourced from reference TRBV30 and TRBJ1-4, is SQTIHQWPATLVQPVGSPLSLECTVEGTSNPNLYWYRQAAGRGLQLLFYSVGIGQISSEVPQNLSASRPQDRQFILSSKKLLLSDSGFYLCAWSGQSNEKLFFGSGTQLSVL.

The chain recombines TRBV5-1 with TRBJ1-1, with TRBD1 as a possible D gene (5 bases). The CDR3 runs to 14 residues. Germline CDR1 SGHRS, CDR2 YFSETQ. The germline V and J ends were trimmed by 8 bases and 2 bases, with 16 bases remaining between them. The CDR3 nucleotides are TGCGCCAGTACTATGGGGCCATCCAACACTGAAGCTTTCTTT. Its protein product is CASTMGPSNTEAFF.